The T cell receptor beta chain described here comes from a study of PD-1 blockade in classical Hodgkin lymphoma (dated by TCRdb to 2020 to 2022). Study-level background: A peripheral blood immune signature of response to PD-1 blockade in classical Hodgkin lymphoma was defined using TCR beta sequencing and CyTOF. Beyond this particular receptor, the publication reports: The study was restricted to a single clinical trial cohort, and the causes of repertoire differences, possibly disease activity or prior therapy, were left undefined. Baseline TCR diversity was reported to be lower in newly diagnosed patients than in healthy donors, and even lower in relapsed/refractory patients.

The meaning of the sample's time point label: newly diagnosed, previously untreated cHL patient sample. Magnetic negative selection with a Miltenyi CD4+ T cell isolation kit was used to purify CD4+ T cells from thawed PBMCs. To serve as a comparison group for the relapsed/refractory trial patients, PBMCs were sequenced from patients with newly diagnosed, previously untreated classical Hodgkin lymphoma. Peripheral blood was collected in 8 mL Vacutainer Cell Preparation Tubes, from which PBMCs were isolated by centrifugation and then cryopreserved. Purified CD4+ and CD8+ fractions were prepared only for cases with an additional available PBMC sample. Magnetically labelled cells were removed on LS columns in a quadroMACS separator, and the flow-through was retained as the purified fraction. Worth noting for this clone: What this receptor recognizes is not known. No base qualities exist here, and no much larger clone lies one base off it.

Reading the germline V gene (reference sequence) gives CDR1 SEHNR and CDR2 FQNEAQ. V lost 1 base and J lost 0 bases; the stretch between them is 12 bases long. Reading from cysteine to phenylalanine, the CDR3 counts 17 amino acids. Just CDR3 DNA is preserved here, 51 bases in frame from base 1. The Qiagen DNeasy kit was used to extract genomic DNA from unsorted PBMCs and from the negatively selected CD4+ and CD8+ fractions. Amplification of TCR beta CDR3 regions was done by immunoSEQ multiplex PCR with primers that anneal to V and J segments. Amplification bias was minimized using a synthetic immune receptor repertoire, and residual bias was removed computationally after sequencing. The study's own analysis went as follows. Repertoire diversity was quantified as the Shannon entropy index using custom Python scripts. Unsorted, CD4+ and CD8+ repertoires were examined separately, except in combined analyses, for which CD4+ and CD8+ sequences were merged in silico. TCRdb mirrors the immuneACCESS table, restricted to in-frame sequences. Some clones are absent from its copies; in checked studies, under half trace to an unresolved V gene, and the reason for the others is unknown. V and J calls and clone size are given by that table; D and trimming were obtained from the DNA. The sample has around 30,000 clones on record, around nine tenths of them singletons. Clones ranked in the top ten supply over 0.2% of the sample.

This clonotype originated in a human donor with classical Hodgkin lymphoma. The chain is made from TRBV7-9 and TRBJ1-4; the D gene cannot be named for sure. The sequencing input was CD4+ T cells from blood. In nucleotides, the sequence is TGTGCCAGCAGCTTAGTGCCTCGGGCGGCAACTAATGAAAAACTGTTTTTT. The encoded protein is CASSLVPRAATNEKLFF. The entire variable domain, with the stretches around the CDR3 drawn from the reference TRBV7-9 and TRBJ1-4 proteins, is DTGVSQNPRHKITKRGQNVTFRCDPISEHNRLYWYRQTLGQGPEFLTYFQNEAQLEKSRLLSDRFSAERPKGSFSTLEIQRTEQGDSAMYLCASSLVPRAATNEKLFFGSGTQLSVL.